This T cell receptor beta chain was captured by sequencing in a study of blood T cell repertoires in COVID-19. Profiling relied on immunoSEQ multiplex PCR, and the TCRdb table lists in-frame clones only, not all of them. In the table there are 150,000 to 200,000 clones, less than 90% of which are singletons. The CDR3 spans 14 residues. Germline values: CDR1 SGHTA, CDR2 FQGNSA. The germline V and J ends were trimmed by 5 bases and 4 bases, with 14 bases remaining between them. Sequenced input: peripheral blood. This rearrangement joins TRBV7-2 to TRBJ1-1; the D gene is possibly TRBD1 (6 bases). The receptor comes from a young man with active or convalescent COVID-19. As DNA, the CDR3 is TGTGCCAGCAGCCCCGCCGGGACAACCACTGAAGCTTTCTTT. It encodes CASSPAGTTTEAFF.